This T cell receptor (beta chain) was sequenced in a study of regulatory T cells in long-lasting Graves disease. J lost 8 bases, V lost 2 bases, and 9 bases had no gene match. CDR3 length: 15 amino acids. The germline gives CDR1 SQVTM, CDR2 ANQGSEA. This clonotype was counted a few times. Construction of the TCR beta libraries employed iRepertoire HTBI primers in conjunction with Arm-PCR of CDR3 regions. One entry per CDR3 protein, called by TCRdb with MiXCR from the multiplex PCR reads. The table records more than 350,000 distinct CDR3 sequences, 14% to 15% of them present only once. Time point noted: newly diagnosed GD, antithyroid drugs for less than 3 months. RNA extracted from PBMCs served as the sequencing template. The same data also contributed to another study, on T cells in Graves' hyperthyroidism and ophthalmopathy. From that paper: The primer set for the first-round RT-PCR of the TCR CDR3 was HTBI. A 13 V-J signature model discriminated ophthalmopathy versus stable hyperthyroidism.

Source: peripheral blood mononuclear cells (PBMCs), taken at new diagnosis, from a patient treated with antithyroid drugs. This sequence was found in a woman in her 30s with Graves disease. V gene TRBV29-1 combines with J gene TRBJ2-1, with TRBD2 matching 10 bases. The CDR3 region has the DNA TGCAGCGTTGAACTACTAGCGGGAAGGATGCATGAGCAGTTCTTC. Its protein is CSVELLAGRMHEQFF.